These 19 T cell receptor beta chains were all obtained from the same sample, sequenced in a study of blood T cell repertoires in COVID-19. Sequencing was performed with immunoSEQ multiplex PCR; in TCRdb, only in-frame clones are kept and a portion is missing. The profile shows under 200,000 clones, under 95% of them singletons. The sample consisted of peripheral blood. The receptor set was obtained from a man aged 18 to 30 with acute or convalescent COVID-19.

This chain links TRBV11-2 with TRBJ1-1, with 8 bases that match TRBD1. The CDR3 extends over 15 amino acids. Germline values: CDR1 SGHAT, CDR2 FQNNGV. V was clipped by 5 bases and J by 2 bases; unmatched bases: 7. This chain's CDR3 is CASSRRTGLNTEAFF. CDR3 nucleotide sequence: TGTGCCAGCAGCCGCCGGACAGGGCTAAACACTGAAGCTTTCTTT.

This clone was counted once. The chain employs TRBV19 and TRBJ2-2; 7 bases match TRBD1. The germline V gene has CDR1 LNHDA and CDR2 SQIVND (reference sequence). CDR3 size: 14 residues. The V and J ends lost 5 bases and 3 bases, in that order; junction bases with no gene match: 3. This chain's CDR3 is CASSPGQYTGELFF. In DNA form, the CDR3 reads TGTGCCAGTAGTCCGGGACAGTACACCGGGGAGCTGTTTTTT.

This chain uses TRBV6-2 or TRBV6-3 with TRBJ1-1; tentative D call: TRBD1 (5 bases). V gave up 6 bases and J gave up 7 bases, with 15 bases separating them. CDR1 MNHEY and CDR2 SVGEGT come from the germline V gene. The CDR3 totals 13 residues. For the CDR3, the DNA is TGTGCCAGCAGCCCGGCGGCGGGGCTTGAAGCTTTCTTT. Its protein is CASSPAAGLEAFF.

The chain uses TRBV3-1 (or the pseudogene TRBV3-2) and TRBJ2-3; D call uncertain. V gave up 1 base and J gave up 7 bases, with 15 bases separating them. Germline loops: CDR1 LGHDT, CDR2 YNNKEL (reference sequence). The CDR3 loop spans 15 amino acids. CDR3 region: CASSQASSSMNTQYF. The CDR3 DNA sequence: TGTGCCAGCAGCCAAGCTAGTAGTAGTATGAATACGCAGTATTTT.

The J gene is TRBJ1-5, the V gene TRBV19, with 8 bases lining up with TRBD1. The CDR3 has 14 residues. Germline-derived CDR1 and CDR2 are LNHDA and SQIVND (reference sequence). J was trimmed by 6 bases and V by 3 bases; bases with no gene match: 4. CDR3 protein: CASSIGQGGQPQHF. In nucleotides, the CDR3 is TGTGCCAGTAGTATCGGACAGGGCGGTCAGCCCCAGCATTTT.

The chain combines TRBV27 with TRBJ1-1, with D uncertain. The CDR3 runs 13 residues. Trimming took 5 bases from V and 3 from J, leaving 10 bases between them. The germline V gene has CDR1 MNHEY and CDR2 SMNVEV (reference sequence). The CDR3 bases are TGTGCCAGCAGTCTCTTTCAGGACACTGAAGCTTTCTTT. As protein: CASSLFQDTEAFF.

The chain has TRBV15 and TRBJ2-1, with a possible D match to TRBD1 (6 bases). V shed 6 bases and J shed 3 bases, with 12 bases lying between them. The CDR3 covers 14 residues. The germline gives CDR1 LNHNV, CDR2 YYDKDF (reference sequence). The CDR3 DNA reads TGTGCCACCAGACCTACGGACAGCTACAATGAGCAGTTCTTC. This codes for CATRPTDSYNEQFF. The full variable domain, completed using reference TRBV15 and TRBJ2-1, is DAMVIQNPRYQVTQFGKPVTLSCSQTLNHNVMYWYQQKSSQAPKLLFHYYDKDFNNEADTPDNFQSRRPNTSFCFLDIRSPGLGDTAMYLCATRPTDSYNEQFFGPGTRLTVL.

The rearrangement joins TRBV6-5 to TRBJ2-7, with D possibly being TRBD2 (5 bases). The CDR3 extends over 13 amino acids. CDR1 and CDR2 from the germline V gene are MNHEY and SVGAGI. V was clipped by 7 bases and J by 6 bases, with 16 bases between them. The CDR3 sequence is CASTPQFEGEQYF. Written as DNA, the CDR3 is TGTGCCAGCACCCCACAATTCGAGGGCGAGCAGTACTTC.

This chain connects TRBV7-8 to TRBJ2-5; D is perhaps TRBD1 (6 bases). The CDR3 length is 16 residues. Germline CDR1 reads SGHVS; CDR2 reads FQNEAQ. V gave up 4 bases and J gave up 1 base, with 16 bases separating them. The DNA of the CDR3 is TGTGCCAGCAGCTACTTGACCCGGACAGCCCAAGAGACCCAGTACTTC. It is translated as CASSYLTRTAQETQYF.

The J gene is TRBJ1-2, the V gene TRBV24-1; 8 bases are shared with TRBD1. The CDR3 has 13 amino acids. CDR1 KGHDR and CDR2 SFDVKD come from the germline V gene. Trimming removed 10 bases from V and 7 bases from J; junction bases left unmatched: 10. The CDR3 is CATASGGGGGYTF. The CDR3 nucleotides read TGTGCCACTGCCTCAGGGGGCGGGGGTGGCTACACCTTC.

This chain connects TRBV6-6 to TRBJ1-4, with 10 bases lining up with TRBD1. The CDR3 runs to 15 residues. The V and J ends lost 0 bases and 6 bases, in that order; junction bases with no gene match: 1. Germline V gene sequence: CDR1 MNHNY, CDR2 SVGAGI (reference sequence). The CDR3 DNA reads TGTGCCAGCAGTTACTCCGGGACAGGGGATGAAAAACTGTTTTTT. Protein sequence: CASSYSGTGDEKLFF.

V gene TRBV2 combines with J gene TRBJ2-1; TRBD2 matches 9 bases. From germline, CDR1 is SNHLY and CDR2 FYNNEI. CDR3 length: 15 amino acids. The V and J ends lost 7 bases and 4 bases, in that order; junction bases with no gene match: 8. The CDR3 nucleotides read TGTGCCAGCAAGGCTAGCGGGGAGATATACAATGAGCAGTTCTTC. Protein sequence: CASKASGEIYNEQFF.

The chain has TRBV5-4 and TRBJ2-3; 7 bases match TRBD1. CDR3 length equals 16 residues. After removal of 0 bases from V and 4 bases from J, the junction contained 8 bases not matched to a gene. Germline V gene lookup returns CDR1 SGHNT and CDR2 YYREEE (reference sequence). CDR3 DNA: TGTGCCAGCAGCTTGGGGGCAGGGGGTTTATCAGATACGCAGTATTTT. It encodes CASSLGAGGLSDTQYF.

The gene calls are TRBV6-5 and TRBJ1-3; D call uncertain. Trimming stripped 6 bases from V and 0 bases from J, with 6 bases between. Germline V gene lookup returns CDR1 MNHEY and CDR2 SVGAGI. The CDR3 length is 13 residues. CDR3 bases: TGTGCCAGCAGAGGGAGCTCTGGAAACACCATATATTTT. Protein: CASRGSSGNTIYF.

The chain uses TRBV6-5 and TRBJ1-2; 7 positions match TRBD1. The germline V gene has CDR1 MNHEY and CDR2 SVGAGI. This CDR3 is 14 amino acids long. Germline trimming cut 6 bases from V and 3 bases from J; bases unmatched to any gene: 7. CDR3 amino acids: CASRNSTGDYGYTF. The CDR3 nucleotides read TGTGCCAGCAGGAACAGTACAGGGGACTATGGCTACACCTTC.

This chain connects TRBV15 to TRBJ1-5; D is perhaps TRBD1 (6 bases). The germline V gene has CDR1 LNHNV and CDR2 YYDKDF (reference sequence). V was trimmed by 0 bases and J by 0 bases, leaving 15 bases between them. The CDR3 contains 18 residues. CDR3 coding DNA: TGTGCCACCAGCAGAGATAGGGGGAGAGGGGATAGCAATCAGCCCCAGCATTTT. This sequence encodes CATSRDRGRGDSNQPQHF.

In its sample, this clone was seen a few times. The chain uses TRBV21-1 and TRBJ2-7; the table's D call of TRBD1 was not tested on the DNA. TRBV21-1 is classified as a pseudogene. This CDR3 comprises 12 residues. The CDR3 here is CASSKVGDEQYF. The DNA of the CDR3 is TGTGCCAGCAGCAAAGTAGGGGACGAGCAGTACTTC.

The chain has TRBV6-7 and TRBJ2-1, with 14 bases aligning to TRBD2. TRBV6-7 is an ORF, and what it does is uncertain. V dropped 5 bases and J dropped 8; count of bases not matched to a gene: 20. This CDR3 has 20 residues. The CDR3 nucleotides read TGTGCCAGCAGTCACACTCGGGGAATGGGGACTAGCGGGGGTTGGTATGAGCAGTTCTTC. Residues: CASSHTRGMGTSGGWYEQFF.

The gene calls are TRBV30 and TRBJ1-1; 9 bases agree with TRBD1. Trimming cost V 0 bases and J 3 bases; bases outside gene matches: 2. Germline V CDR1 and CDR2: GTSNPN, SVGIG (reference sequence). CDR3 length: 14 residues. The CDR3 loop is CAWSVGTGYTEAFF. CDR3 nucleotide sequence: TGTGCCTGGAGTGTAGGGACAGGGTACACTGAAGCTTTCTTT.